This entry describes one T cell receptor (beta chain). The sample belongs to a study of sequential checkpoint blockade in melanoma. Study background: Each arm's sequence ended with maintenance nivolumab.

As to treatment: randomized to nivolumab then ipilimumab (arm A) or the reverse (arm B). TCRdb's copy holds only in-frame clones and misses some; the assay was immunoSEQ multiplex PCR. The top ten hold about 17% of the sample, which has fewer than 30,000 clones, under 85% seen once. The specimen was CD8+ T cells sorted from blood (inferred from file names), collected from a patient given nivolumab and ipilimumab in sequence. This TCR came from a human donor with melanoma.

The CDR3 sequence: CASSLYVAGGRTSYEQYF. CDR3 nucleotide sequence: TGTGCCAGCAGCTTATATGTAGCGGGGGGGCGAACATCCTACGAGCAGTACTTC. The chain combines TRBV7-2 with TRBJ2-7, with 11 bases lining up with TRBD2. The junction had 10 bases not matched to a gene; V was cut back by 2 bases and J by 1 base. The CDR3 totals 18 residues. CDR1 is SGHTA, CDR2 FQGNSA, per germline.